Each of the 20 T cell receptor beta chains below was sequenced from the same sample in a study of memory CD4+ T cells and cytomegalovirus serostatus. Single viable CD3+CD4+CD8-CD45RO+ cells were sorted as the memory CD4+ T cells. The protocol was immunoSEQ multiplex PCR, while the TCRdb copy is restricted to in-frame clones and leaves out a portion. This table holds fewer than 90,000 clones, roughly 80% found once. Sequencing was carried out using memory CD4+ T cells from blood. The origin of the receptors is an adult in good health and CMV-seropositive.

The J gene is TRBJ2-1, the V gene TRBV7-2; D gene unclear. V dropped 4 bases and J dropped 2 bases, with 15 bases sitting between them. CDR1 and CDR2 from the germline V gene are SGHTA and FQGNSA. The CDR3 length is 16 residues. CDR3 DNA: TGTGCCAGCAGCTCAATGGCGGCGGCAACCTACAATGAGCAGTTCTTC. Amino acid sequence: CASSSMAAATYNEQFF.

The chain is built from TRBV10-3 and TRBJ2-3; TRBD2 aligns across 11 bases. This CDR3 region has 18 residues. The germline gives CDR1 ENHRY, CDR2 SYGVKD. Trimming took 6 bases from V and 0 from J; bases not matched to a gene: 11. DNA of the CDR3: TGTGCCATCAGCCGCGCGGTAGCGGGGGGGATTAGCACAGATACGCAGTATTTT. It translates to CAISRAVAGGISTDTQYF.

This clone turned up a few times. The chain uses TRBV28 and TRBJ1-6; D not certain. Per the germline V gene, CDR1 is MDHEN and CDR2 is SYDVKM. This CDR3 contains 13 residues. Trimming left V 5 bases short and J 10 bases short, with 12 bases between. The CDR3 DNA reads TGTGCCAGCAGTATCTGGGTTTCGTCACCCCTCCACTTT. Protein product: CASSIWVSSPLHF.

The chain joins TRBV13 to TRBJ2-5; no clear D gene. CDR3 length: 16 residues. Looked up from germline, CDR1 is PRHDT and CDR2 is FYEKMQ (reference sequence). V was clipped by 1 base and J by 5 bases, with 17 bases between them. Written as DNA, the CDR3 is TGTGCCAGCAGCTTAGCACAGATAGATTTCCGGGAGACCCAGTACTTC. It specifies CASSLAQIDFRETQYF.

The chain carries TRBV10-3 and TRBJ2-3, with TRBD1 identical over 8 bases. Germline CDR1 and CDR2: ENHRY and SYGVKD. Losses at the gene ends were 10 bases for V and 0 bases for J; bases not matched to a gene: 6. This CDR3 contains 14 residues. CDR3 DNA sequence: TGTGCCACTATGGACAGGGAAAGCACAGATACGCAGTATTTT. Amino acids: CATMDRESTDTQYF.

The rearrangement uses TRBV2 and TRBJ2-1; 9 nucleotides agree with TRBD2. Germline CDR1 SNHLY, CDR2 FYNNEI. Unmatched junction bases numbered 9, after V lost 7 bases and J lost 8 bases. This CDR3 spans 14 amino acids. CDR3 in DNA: TGTGCCAGCAACGTAGCGGGAGAAGTCCATGAGCAGTTCTTC. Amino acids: CASNVAGEVHEQFF.

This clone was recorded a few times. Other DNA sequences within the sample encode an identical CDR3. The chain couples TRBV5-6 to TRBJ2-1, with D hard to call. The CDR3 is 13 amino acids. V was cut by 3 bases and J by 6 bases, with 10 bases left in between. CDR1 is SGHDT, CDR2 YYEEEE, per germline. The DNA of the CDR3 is TGTGCCAGCAGCTCCGGACCTTTCAATGAGCAGTTCTTC. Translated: CASSSGPFNEQFF.

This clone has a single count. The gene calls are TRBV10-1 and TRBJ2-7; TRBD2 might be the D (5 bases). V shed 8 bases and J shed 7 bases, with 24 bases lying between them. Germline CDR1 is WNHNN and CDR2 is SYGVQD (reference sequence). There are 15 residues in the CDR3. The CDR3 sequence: CASWVEDSDLGEQYV. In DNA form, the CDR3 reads TGCGCCAGCTGGGTTGAGGACTCTGATTTGGGTGAGCAGTACGTC.

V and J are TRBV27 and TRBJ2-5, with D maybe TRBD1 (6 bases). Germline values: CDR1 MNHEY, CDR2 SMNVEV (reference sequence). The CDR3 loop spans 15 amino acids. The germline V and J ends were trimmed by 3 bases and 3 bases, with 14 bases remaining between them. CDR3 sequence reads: CASSFFRGKEETQYF. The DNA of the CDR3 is TGTGCCAGCAGTTTTTTTAGGGGGAAGGAAGAGACCCAGTACTTC.

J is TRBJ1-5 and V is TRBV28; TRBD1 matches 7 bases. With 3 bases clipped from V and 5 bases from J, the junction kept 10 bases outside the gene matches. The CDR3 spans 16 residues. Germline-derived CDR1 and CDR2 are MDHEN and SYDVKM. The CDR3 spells CASSFRVQGVDQPQHF. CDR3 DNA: TGTGCCAGCAGTTTTAGGGTCCAGGGGGTCGATCAGCCCCAGCATTTT.

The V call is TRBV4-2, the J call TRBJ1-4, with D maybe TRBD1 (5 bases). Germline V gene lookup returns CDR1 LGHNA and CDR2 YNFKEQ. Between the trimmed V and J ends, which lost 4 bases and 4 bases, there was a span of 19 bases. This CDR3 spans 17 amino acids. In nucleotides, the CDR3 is TGTGCCAGCAGCCTGCCCGGGAGGGGCGACCTTAATGAAAAACTGTTTTTT. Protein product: CASSLPGRGDLNEKLFF.

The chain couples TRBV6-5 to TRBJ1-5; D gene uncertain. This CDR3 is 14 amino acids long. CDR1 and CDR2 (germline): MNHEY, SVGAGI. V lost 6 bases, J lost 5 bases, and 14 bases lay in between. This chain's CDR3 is CASRSQGDYQPQHF. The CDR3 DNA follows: TGTGCCAGCAGGTCTCAAGGAGACTATCAGCCCCAGCATTTT.

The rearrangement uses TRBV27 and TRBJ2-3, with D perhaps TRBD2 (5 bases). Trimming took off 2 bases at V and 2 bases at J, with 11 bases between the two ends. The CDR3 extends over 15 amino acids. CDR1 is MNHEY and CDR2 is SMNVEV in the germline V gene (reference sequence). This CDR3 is CASSLDTRITDTQYF. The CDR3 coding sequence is TGTGCCAGCAGTTTAGATACTAGGATCACAGATACGCAGTATTTT.

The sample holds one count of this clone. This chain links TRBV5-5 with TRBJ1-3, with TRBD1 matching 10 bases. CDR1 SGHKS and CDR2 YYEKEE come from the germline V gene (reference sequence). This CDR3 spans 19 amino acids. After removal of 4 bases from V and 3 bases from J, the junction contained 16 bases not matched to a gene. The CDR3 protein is CASSVRTGTGVLSGNTIYF. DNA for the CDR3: TGTGCCAGCAGCGTGAGGACCGGGACAGGGGTATTAAGTGGAAACACCATATATTTT.

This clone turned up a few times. The chain's CDR3 is CASSVIQGDGAEAFF. Here the CDR3 DNA reads TGTGCCAGCAGCGTTATACAGGGGGATGGCGCTGAAGCTTTCTTT. The rearrangement uses TRBV9 and TRBJ1-1; TRBD1 aligns across 8 bases. With V trimmed by 2 bases and J by 6 bases, 9 bases remained unmatched. CDR1 SGDLS and CDR2 YYNGEE come from the germline V gene. The CDR3 spans 15 residues.

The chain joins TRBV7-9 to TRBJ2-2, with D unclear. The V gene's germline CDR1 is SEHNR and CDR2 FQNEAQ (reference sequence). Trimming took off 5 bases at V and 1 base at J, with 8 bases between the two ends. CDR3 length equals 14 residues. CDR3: CASSPTQNTGELFF. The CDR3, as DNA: TGTGCCAGCAGCCCAACCCAGAACACCGGGGAGCTGTTTTTT.

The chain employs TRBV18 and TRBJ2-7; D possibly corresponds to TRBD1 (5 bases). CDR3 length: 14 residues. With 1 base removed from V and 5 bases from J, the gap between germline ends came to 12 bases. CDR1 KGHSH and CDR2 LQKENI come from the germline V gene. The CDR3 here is CASSPRSGNDEQYF. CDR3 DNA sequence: TGTGCCAGCTCACCACGATCAGGGAACGACGAGCAGTACTTC.

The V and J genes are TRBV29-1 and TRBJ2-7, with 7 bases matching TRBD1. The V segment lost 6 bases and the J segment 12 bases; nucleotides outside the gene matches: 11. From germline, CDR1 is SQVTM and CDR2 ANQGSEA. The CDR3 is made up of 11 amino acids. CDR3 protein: CSVTDRERRYF. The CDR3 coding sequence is TGCAGCGTAACCGACAGGGAGAGACGGTACTTC.

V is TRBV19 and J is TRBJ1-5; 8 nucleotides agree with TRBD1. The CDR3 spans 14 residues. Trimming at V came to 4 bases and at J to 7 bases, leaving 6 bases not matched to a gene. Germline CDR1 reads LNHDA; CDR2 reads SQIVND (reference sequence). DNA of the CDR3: TGTGCCAGTAGTACCCGGACAGGGTCACAGCCCCAGCATTTT. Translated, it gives CASSTRTGSQPQHF.

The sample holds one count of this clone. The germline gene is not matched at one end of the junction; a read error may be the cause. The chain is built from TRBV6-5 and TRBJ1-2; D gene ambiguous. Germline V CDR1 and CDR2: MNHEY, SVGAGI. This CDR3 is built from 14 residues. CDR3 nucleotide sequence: TGTGCCAGCAGGCGACCAAGCGGCGGATCTGGCCACACCTTC. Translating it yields CASRRPSGGSGHTF.